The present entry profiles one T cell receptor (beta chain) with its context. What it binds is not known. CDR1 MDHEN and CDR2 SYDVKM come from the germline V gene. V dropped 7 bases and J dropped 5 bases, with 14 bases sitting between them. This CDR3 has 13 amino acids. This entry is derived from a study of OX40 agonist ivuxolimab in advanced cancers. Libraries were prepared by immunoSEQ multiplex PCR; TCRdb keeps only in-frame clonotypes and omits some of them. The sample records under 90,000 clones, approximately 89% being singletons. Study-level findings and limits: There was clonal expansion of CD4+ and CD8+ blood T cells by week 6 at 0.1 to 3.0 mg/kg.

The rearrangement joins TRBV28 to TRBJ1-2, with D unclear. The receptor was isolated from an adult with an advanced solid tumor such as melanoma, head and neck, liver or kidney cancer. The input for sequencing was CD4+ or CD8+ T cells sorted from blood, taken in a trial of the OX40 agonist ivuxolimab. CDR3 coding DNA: TGTGCCAGCACGTCATACGGAAGGTATGGCTACACCTTC. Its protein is CASTSYGRYGYTF.